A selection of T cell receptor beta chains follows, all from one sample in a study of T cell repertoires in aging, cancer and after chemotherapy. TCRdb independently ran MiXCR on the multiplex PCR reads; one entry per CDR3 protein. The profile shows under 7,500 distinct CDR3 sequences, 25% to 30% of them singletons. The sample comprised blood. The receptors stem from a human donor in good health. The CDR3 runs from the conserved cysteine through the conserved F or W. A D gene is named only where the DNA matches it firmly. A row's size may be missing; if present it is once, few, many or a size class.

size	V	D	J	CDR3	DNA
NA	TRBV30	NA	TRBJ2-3	CAWSAPTGEKTDTQYF	TGTGCCTGGAGCGCCCCGACAGGTGAAAAAACAGATACGCAGTATTTT
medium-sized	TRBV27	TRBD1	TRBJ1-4	CASSLSTGEGEKLFF	TGTGCCAGCAGTTTATCGACAGGGGAAGGCGAAAAACTGTTTTTT
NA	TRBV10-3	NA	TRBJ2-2	CATAGQSLTNTGELFF	TGTGCCACCGCTGGACAGTCGCTTACGAACACCGGGGAGCTGTTTTTT
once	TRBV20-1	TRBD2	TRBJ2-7	CSAQGLAGGTPYEQYF	TGCAGTGCGCAGGGACTAGCGGGCGGCACCCCCTACGAGCAGTACTTC
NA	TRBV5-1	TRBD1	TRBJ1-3	CASSLDRGTGNTIYF	TGCGCCAGCAGCTTGGACAGGGGGACTGGAAACACCATATATTTT
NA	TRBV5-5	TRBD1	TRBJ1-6	CASSPRTGVFGVSPLHF	TGTGCCAGCAGCCCCCGGACAGGGGTTTTCGGAGTCTCACCCCTCCACTTT
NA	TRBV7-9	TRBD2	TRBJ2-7	CASSFGLAGGPYEQYF	TGTGCCAGCAGCTTCGGACTAGCGGGGGGGCCATACGAGCAGTACTTC
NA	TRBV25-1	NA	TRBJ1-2	CASSAGTSYGYTF	TGTGCCAGCAGTGCAGGCACTTCCTATGGCTACACCTTC
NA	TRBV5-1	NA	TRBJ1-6	CASSLRSSYNSPLHF	TGCGCCAGCAGCTTGAGGAGCTCCTATAATTCACCCCTCCACTTT
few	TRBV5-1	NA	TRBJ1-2	CASSLVASLSNYGYTF	TGCGCCAGCAGCTTGGTGGCCAGCCTATCGAACTATGGCTACACCTTC
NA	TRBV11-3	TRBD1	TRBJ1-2	CASSIGGQGGYTF	TGTGCCAGCAGCATCGGTGGACAGGGCGGCTACACCTTC
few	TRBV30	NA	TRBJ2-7	CAWDRVRGAPYEQYF	TGTGCCTGGGACAGGGTCCGGGGGGCGCCCTACGAGCAGTACTTC
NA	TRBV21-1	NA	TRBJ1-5	CASSKKGQSIDSDQPQHF	TGTGCCAGCAGCAAAAAGGGACAGTCCATAGACTCGGATCAGCCCCAGCATTTT
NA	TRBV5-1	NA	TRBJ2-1	CASSLGAGFSEQFF	TGCGCCAGCAGCTTGGGGGCAGGGTTTAGTGAGCAGTTCTTC
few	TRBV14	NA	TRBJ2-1	CASSALALWYNEQFF	TGTGCCAGCAGCGCACTAGCCCTGTGGTACAATGAGCAGTTCTTC
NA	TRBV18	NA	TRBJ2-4	CASSPPRGSKNIQYF	TGTGCCAGCTCACCACCGCGGGGCTCCAAAAACATTCAGTACTTC
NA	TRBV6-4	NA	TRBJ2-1	CASSGGDYNEQFF	TGTGCCAGCAGTGGCGGAGACTACAATGAGCAGTTCTTC
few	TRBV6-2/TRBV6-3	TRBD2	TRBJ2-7	CASSYVAGGPNEQYF	TGTGCCAGCAGTTACGTGGCGGGGGGGCCAAACGAGCAGTACTTC
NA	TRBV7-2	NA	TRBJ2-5	CASSSRLDVETQYF	TGTGCCAGCAGCTCCCGACTAGACGTAGAGACCCAGTACTTC
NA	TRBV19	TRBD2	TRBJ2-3	CASSTLAGDTDTQYF	TGTGCCAGTAGTACGCTAGCGGGGGACACAGATACGCAGTATTTT
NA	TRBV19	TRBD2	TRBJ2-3	CASSPTSGGPQYF	TGTGCCAGTAGTCCGACTAGCGGGGGGCCGCAGTATTTT
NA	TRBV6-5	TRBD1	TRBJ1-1	CASSTGTGLEAFF	TGTGCCAGCAGCACCGGGACAGGGTTAGAAGCTTTCTTT
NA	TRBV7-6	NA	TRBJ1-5	CASSSADRYSNQPQHF	TGTGCCAGCAGCTCAGCCGACAGATATAGCAATCAGCCCCAGCATTTT